The TCR beta chain described here comes from a study of T cells in Graves' hyperthyroidism and ophthalmopathy. The table lists this clonotype with many counts. Germline V gene data show CDR1 as SNHLY and CDR2 as FYNNEI. V lost 7 bases, J lost 1 base, and 11 bases lay in between. This CDR3 contains 13 residues. From RNA transcripts, TCR beta CDR3 regions were amplified. A first-round RT-PCR of the TCR CDR3 used the HTBI primer set. MiXCR, applied by TCRdb to the multiplex PCR reads, yields one record per CDR3 protein. The table shows some 360,000 distinct CDR3 sequences, with 15% to 20% occurring only once.

The TCR originated in a woman in her 40s with Graves' ophthalmopathy. Input material: blood. The chain is built from TRBV2 and TRBJ2-7; no clear D gene. CDR3 loop: CASTLLESYEQYF. As DNA, the CDR3 is TGTGCCAGCACTCTTCTGGAGTCCTACGAGCAGTACTTC.